These 23 T cell receptor beta chains came from one sample sequenced in a study of T cell repertoires in cytomegalovirus infection. TCRdb ran MiXCR on the reads and lists one entry per CDR3 protein. Of nearly 550,000 distinct CDR3 sequences in the sample, about 15% were seen once. Specimen: CD8+ T cells from PBMCs. These receptors were taken from a human donor in good health (CMV status not recorded). Some clones in this sample may be carry-over from other donors' samples.

This clonotype was observed a handful of times. The gene calls are TRBV11-2 and TRBJ2-7; D may correspond to TRBD1 or TRBD2 (5 bases each). The germline V and J ends were trimmed by 7 bases and 4 bases, with 20 bases remaining between them. Germline V lookup: CDR1 SGHAT, CDR2 FQNNGV. This CDR3 spans 15 amino acids. The CDR3 DNA sequence: TGTGCCAGCAAATACTCCGGGACGGACGATTACGAGCAGTACTTC. Translating it yields CASKYSGTDDYEQYF.

The sample holds a few counts of this clonotype. The V call is TRBV29-1, the J call TRBJ1-2, with D unclear. The CDR3 has 15 residues. Trimming took 6 bases from V and 5 from J, leaving 22 bases between them. Germline loops: CDR1 SQVTM, CDR2 ANQGSEA. The CDR3 here is CSVGSSASDRYGYTF. DNA for the CDR3: TGCAGCGTAGGATCCAGTGCAAGTGATCGATATGGCTACACCTTC.

This clonotype showed up many times. CDR3 sequence reads: CASSLGPADTEAFF. CDR3 bases: TGTGCCAGCAGCTTAGGGCCCGCGGACACTGAAGCTTTCTTT. The chain recombines TRBV7-6 with TRBJ1-1; D not resolved. The CDR3 has 14 amino acids. The ends were cut back, 1 base at V and 3 bases at J, with 9 bases in the middle. Per the germline V gene, CDR1 is SGHVS and CDR2 is FNYEAQ. Based on the CDR3 plus reference TRBV7-6 and TRBJ1-1, the full variable domain is GAGVSQSPRYKVTKRGQDVALRCDPISGHVSLYWYRQALGQGPEFLTYFNYEAQQDKSGLPNDRFSAERPEGSISTLTIQRTEQRDSAMYRCASSLGPADTEAFFGQGTRLTVV.

Points on this clonotype: This could be a read error, since a much larger clone is one nucleotide away. The CDR3 end shows no conserved phenylalanine or tryptophan, and so a read error is likely. The chain links TRBV27 to TRBJ2-5; D unclear. Germline lookup yields CDR1 MNHEY and CDR2 SMNVEV (reference sequence). Trimming took 4 bases from V and 3 from J, leaving 9 bases between them. This CDR3 is 13 amino acids long. Written as DNA, the CDR3 is TGTGCCAGCAGTTCCCCAAATAAAGAGACCCAGTACTTA. Translated: CASSSPNKETQYL.

This clonotype has at least ten counts. The V and J genes are TRBV7-9 and TRBJ2-7; tentative D call: TRBD2 (6 bases). The CDR3 runs to 16 residues. V dropped 4 bases and J dropped 0 bases, with 16 bases sitting between them. Germline CDR1 is SEHNR and CDR2 is FQNEAQ (reference sequence). The CDR3, as DNA: TGTGCCAGCAGCTCAAGTAGCGGAGCCCCCTCCTACGAGCAGTACTTC. It codes for CASSSSSGAPSYEQYF.

Remarks on this clonotype: Lacking the conserved final phenylalanine or tryptophan, this CDR3 likely reflects a read error. J is TRBJ2-1 and V is TRBV10-3, with TRBD1 identical over 8 bases. Germline V gene data show CDR1 as ENHRY and CDR2 as SYGVKD. J lost 3 bases, V lost 4 bases, and 2 bases had no gene match. CDR3 length: 14 residues. The CDR3 coding sequence is TGTGCCATCAGTGGGACAGGGTACTACAATGAGCAGTTCTTA. Amino acids: CAISGTGYYNEQFL.

The chain is built from TRBV4-2 and TRBJ2-3; D is undetermined. V was pared by 0 bases and J by 0 bases, with 10 bases between. This CDR3 is built from 16 residues. CDR1 is LGHNA and CDR2 is YNFKEQ in the germline V gene. The CDR3 nucleotides read TGTGCCAGCAGCCAAGAGTGGCGGATTAGCACAGATACGCAGTATTTT. It translates to CASSQEWRISTDTQYF.

On this clonotype: Given a much more abundant clone one base away, this may be a read error. V and J are TRBV27 and TRBJ2-2; 9 bases align to TRBD2. This CDR3 has 18 amino acids. CDR1 and CDR2 from the germline V gene are MNHEY and SMNVEV (reference sequence). CDR3 amino acids: CASSDTVGREGNTGVLFF. The DNA for the CDR3 is TGTGCCAGCAGTGACACCGTAGGGCGGGAGGGCAACACCGGGGTGCTGTTTTTT.

This clonotype was seen many times. The chain employs TRBV12-3 or TRBV12-4 and TRBJ2-7; 9 nucleotides align to TRBD1. CDR3 length equals 22 residues. V trimming: 5 bases; J trimming: 5 bases; junction bases outside the gene matches: 31. The CDR3 DNA is TGTGCCAGCAGTCTTCCTTCATTCATTCGGGGTGAGGCACAGGGGGCCGACGACGAGCAGTACTTC. Amino acids: CASSLPSFIRGEAQGADDEQYF.

This clonotype has at least ten counts. This CDR3 reads CASSLGSGRAWYEQYF. The CDR3 coding sequence is TGTGCCAGCAGCTTAGGGAGCGGGAGGGCCTGGTACGAGCAGTACTTC. The chain joins TRBV7-6 to TRBJ2-7, with TRBD2 matching over 10 bases. Trimming removed 1 base from V and 4 bases from J; junction bases left unmatched: 7. The CDR3 totals 16 residues. Germline values: CDR1 SGHVS, CDR2 FNYEAQ.

The gene calls are TRBV4-1 and TRBJ2-3; D is perhaps TRBD2 (5 bases). Germline assignment: CDR1 MGHRA and CDR2 YSYEKL. V was cut by 7 bases and J by 0 bases, with 20 bases left in between. This CDR3 region has 17 residues. CDR3: CASTLVGNPSSTDTQYF. The CDR3 nucleotides read TGCGCCAGCACTTTAGTCGGGAATCCTAGCAGCACAGATACGCAGTATTTT.

This clonotype was counted at least ten times. The chain uses TRBV12-3 or TRBV12-4 and TRBJ1-1; 7 bases are a match to TRBD1. This CDR3 is 16 amino acids long. J lost 0 bases, V lost 5 bases, and 9 bases had no gene match. Here the CDR3 reads CASSLSGGYMNTEAFF. CDR3 nucleotide sequence: TGTGCCAGCAGTCTCTCAGGGGGGTACATGAACACTGAAGCTTTCTTT.

This clonotype was detected ten times or more. The chain joins TRBV7-9 to TRBJ1-4; 12 bases match TRBD1. This CDR3 spans 16 amino acids. With V trimmed by 5 bases and J by 8 bases, 9 bases remained unmatched. The germline CDR1 and CDR2 sequences are SEHNR and FQNEAQ (reference sequence). CDR3 in DNA: TGTGCCAGCAGCGGAGGGACAGGGGGCGCCTCGGAAAAACTGTTTTTT. Protein: CASSGGTGGASEKLFF. The entire variable domain, with the rest obtained from reference TRBV7-9 and TRBJ1-4, is as follows: DTGVSQNPRHKITKRGQNVTFRCDPISEHNRLYWYRQTLGQGPEFLTYFQNEAQLEKSRLLSDRFSAERPKGSFSTLEIQRTEQGDSAMYLCASSGGTGGASEKLFFGSGTQLSVL.

This clonotype was counted between two and nine times. As DNA, the CDR3 is TGCGCCAGCAGTCAATCGGTATCCGAGCAGTACTTC. This encodes CASSQSVSEQYF. The chain is built from TRBV23-1 and TRBJ2-7; D is uncertain. TRBV23-1 is classed as an ORF, of uncertain function. The CDR3 consists of 12 residues. V lost 0 bases and J 6 bases, leaving 6 bases between the germline ends.

Many counts were recorded for this clonotype. V is TRBV7-8 and J is TRBJ2-5; 8 bases fit TRBD2. Trimming at V came to 5 bases and at J to 3 bases, leaving 8 bases not matched to a gene. CDR1 and CDR2 (germline): SGHVS, FQNEAQ. This CDR3 has 15 amino acids. This CDR3 is CASSPTPLAEETQYF. The CDR3 nucleotides are TGTGCCAGCAGCCCCACCCCACTAGCGGAAGAGACCCAGTACTTC.

This clonotype was seen repeatedly, ten times or more. This chain joins TRBV27 and TRBJ2-4, with 7 nucleotides matching TRBD2. The V and J ends lost 2 bases and 1 base, in that order; junction bases with no gene match: 5. Germline V gene data show CDR1 as MNHEY and CDR2 as SMNVEV (reference sequence). The CDR3 is made up of 16 amino acids. CDR3 in DNA: TGTGCCAGCAGTTTAAGCCTAGCGGAGGCCAAAAACATTCAGTACTTC. Translated: CASSLSLAEAKNIQYF.

The rearrangement uses TRBV2 and TRBJ2-7; 7 positions agree with TRBD1. Germline V gives CDR1 SNHLY, CDR2 FYNNEI. Trimming at V came to 10 bases and at J to 0 bases, leaving 3 bases not matched to a gene. The CDR3 has 12 residues. As DNA, the CDR3 is TGTGCCACGACAGGGAGCTCCTACGAGCAGTACTTC. This codes for CATTGSSYEQYF.

The chain is built from TRBV20-1 and TRBJ2-7; TRBD1 matches 7 bases. The germline V gene has CDR1 DFQATT and CDR2 SNEGSKA (reference sequence). Losses at the gene ends were 1 base for V and 1 base for J; bases not matched to a gene: 4. This CDR3 has 14 residues. The CDR3 here is CSARGTGVSYEQYF. CDR3 bases: TGCAGTGCTAGAGGTACAGGGGTTTCCTACGAGCAGTACTTC.

This chain uses TRBV11-2 with TRBJ2-1, with 14 bases identical to TRBD2. The trim removed 5 bases at V and 2 bases at J, leaving 14 bases unmatched. There are 20 residues in the CDR3. Germline CDR1 reads SGHAT; CDR2 reads FQNNGV. CDR3 region: CASSPPGLAGVRAAYNEQFF. The CDR3 DNA follows: TGTGCCAGCAGCCCTCCGGGACTAGCGGGGGTTAGAGCCGCCTACAATGAGCAGTTCTTC.

V usage is TRBV10-3 and J usage is TRBJ2-2, with 8 bases fitting TRBD1. Trimming took 3 bases from V and 0 from J; bases not matched to a gene: 6. The CDR3 runs to 17 residues. The germline CDR1 and CDR2 sequences are ENHRY and SYGVKD. CDR3 protein: CAISDWDRKANTGELFF. The CDR3 DNA follows: TGTGCCATCAGTGACTGGGACAGGAAAGCGAACACCGGGGAGCTGTTTTTT.

The J gene is TRBJ2-5, the V gene TRBV28; 7 bases are shared with TRBD1. This CDR3 has 16 residues. V was pared by 4 bases and J by 2 bases, with 10 bases of the junction left unmatched. Germline CDR1 is MDHEN and CDR2 is SYDVKM. CDR3 bases: TGTGCCAGCAGTTCCCCCGGACAGGCCGTTCAAGAGACCCAGTACTTC. Translating it yields CASSSPGQAVQETQYF.

This clonotype was detected many times. The J gene is TRBJ2-3, the V gene TRBV7-9; TRBD1 might be the D (6 bases). The CDR3 runs to 14 residues. Germline CDR1 and CDR2: SEHNR and FQNEAQ (reference sequence). V lost 5 bases to trimming and J lost 3 bases, with 12 bases between them. The CDR3 loop is CASSTGMGTDTQYF. DNA of the CDR3: TGTGCCAGCAGCACAGGGATGGGGACAGATACGCAGTATTTT.

V and J are TRBV5-8 and TRBJ2-7, with a possible D match to TRBD2 (5 bases). The CDR3 spans 16 residues. V shed 4 bases and J shed 4 bases, with 21 bases lying between them. Germline assignment: CDR1 SGHTS and CDR2 YDEGEE. The CDR3 here is CASSPSRERSLYEQYF. CDR3 nucleotides: TGTGCCAGCAGCCCCTCCCGCGAGCGGAGCCTTTACGAGCAGTACTTC.